This TCR beta chain derives from a study of cytomegalovirus exposure and HLA in healthy donors. Study context: Of the donors genotyped, about 390 in all, 75% to 90% fell in the Caucasian-associated ancestry cluster.

The CDR3 spans 12 residues. Germline V gene sequence: CDR1 SGHRS, CDR2 YFSETQ. The V and J ends lost 4 bases and 7 bases respectively, with 11 bases between them. PCR employed 60 Vbeta and 13 Jbeta primers. Using immunoSEQ multiplex PCR, the repertoire was profiled, and TCRdb retains in-frame clones only, with some absent. The sample records approximately 130,000 clones, roughly 79% being singletons. Study-wide results and limits: An analysis was carried out later, and it reportedly showed fewer N-insertions in an Asian-associated ancestry cluster than the approximately 710-donor mean. A later analysis linked a missense variant in DCLRE1C to the trimming of TCR beta V and J genes.

To note about this clone: The antigen remains undetermined.

Material for sequencing was PBMCs. This receptor was taken from a boy aged 2 to 9 in good health and CMV-seronegative. V usage is TRBV5-1 and J usage is TRBJ1-1; D gene uncertain. The CDR3 protein is CASSLLGLEAFF. CDR3 nucleotides: TGCGCCAGCAGCCTATTGGGCCTTGAAGCTTTCTTT.